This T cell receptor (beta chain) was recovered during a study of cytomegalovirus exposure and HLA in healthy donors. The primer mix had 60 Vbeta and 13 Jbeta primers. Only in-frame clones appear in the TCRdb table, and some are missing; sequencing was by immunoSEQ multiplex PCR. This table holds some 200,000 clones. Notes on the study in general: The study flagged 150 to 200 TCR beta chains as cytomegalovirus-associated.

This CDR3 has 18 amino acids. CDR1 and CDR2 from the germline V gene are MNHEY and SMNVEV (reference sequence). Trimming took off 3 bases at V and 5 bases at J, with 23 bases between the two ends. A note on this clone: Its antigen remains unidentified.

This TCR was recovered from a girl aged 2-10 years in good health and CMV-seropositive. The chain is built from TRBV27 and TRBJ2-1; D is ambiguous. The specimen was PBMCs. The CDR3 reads CASSFLSNSPLQDNEQFF. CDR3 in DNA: TGTGCCAGCAGTTTTCTCAGTAATTCTCCCCTCCAGGACAATGAGCAGTTCTTC.